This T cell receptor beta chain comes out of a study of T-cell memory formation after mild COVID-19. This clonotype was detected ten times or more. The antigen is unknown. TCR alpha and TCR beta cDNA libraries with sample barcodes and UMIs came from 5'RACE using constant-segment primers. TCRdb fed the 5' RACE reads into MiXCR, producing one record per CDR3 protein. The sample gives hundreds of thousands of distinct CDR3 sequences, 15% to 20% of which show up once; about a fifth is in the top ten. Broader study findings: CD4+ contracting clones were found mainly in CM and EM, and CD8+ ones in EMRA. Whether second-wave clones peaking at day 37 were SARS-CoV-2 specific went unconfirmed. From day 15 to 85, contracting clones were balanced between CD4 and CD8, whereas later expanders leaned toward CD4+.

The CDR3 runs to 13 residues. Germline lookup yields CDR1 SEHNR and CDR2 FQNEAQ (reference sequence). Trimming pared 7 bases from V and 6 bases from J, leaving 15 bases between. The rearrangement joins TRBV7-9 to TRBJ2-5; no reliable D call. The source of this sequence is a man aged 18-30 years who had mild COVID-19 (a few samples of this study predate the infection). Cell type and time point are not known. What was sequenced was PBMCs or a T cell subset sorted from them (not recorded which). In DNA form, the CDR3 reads TGTGCCAGCACCCCGGACCGTCTAAAGACCCAGTACTTC. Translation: CASTPDRLKTQYF.